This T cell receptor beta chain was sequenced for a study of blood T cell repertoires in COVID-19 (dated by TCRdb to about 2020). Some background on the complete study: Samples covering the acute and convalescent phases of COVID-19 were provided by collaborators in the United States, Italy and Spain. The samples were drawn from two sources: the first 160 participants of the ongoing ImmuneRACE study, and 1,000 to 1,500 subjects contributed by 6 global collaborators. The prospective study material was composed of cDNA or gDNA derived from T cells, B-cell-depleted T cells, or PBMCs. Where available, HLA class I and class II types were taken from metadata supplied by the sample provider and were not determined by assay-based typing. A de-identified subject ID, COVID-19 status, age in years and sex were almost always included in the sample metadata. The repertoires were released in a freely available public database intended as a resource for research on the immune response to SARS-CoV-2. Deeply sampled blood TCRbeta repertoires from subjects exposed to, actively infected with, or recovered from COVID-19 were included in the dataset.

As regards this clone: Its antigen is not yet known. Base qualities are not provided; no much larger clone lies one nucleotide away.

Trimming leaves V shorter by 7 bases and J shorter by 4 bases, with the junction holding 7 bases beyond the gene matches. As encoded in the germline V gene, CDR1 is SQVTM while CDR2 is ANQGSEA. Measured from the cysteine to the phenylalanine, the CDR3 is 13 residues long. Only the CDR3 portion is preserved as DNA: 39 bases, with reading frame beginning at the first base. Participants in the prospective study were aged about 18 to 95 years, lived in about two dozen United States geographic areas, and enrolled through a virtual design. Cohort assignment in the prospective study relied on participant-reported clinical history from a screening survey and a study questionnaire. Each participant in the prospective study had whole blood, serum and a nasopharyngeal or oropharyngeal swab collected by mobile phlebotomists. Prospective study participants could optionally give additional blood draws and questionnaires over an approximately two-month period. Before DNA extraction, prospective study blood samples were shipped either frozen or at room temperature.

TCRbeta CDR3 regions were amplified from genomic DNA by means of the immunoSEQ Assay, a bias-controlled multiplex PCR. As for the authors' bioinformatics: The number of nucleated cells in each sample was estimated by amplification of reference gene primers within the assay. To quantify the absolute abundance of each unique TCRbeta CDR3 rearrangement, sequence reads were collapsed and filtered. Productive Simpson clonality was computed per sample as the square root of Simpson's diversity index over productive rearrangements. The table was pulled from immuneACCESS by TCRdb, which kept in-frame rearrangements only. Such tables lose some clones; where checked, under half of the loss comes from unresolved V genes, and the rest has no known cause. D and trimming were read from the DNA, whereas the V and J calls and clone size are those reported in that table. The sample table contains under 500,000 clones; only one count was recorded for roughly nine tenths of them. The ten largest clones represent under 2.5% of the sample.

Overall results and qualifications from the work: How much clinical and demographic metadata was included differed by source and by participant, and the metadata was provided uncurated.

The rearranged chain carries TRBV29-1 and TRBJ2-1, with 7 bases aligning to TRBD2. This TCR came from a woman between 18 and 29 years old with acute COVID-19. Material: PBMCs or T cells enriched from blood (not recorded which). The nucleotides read TGCAGCGCTACGACTAGCAGATACAATGAGCAGTTCTTC. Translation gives CSATTSRYNEQFF.